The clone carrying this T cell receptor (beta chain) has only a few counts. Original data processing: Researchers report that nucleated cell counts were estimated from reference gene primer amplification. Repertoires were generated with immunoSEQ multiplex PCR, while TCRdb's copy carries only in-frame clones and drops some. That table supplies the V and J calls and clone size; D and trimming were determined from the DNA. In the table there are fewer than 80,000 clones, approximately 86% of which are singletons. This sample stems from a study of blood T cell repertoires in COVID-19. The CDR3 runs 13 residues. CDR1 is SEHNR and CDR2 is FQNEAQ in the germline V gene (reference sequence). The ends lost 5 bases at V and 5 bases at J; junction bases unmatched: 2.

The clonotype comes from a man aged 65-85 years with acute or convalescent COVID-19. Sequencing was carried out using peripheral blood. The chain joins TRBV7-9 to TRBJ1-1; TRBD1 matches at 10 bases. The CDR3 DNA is TGTGCCAGCAGCCGGACAGGGGGGACTGAAGCTTTCTTT. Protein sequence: CASSRTGGTEAFF.